Sequencing of this T cell receptor (beta chain) was carried out in a study of neurological immune-mediated disorders. Among the participants, healthy controls were blood bank volunteers in Maryland, USA. The unsorted libraries originated from 2 million PBMCs kept at -80 C. cDNA synthesis was performed by 5'RACE with 10-nucleotide random UMIs. Each sequencing run yielded over 160 million TCR-beta sequences from 15-18 subjects. TCRdb recomputed calls from the 5' RACE reads with MiXCR, one row per CDR3 protein. The repertoire holds 45,000 or so distinct CDR3 sequences, 12% seen once, with about 1.3% in the top ten. V was pared by 7 bases and J by 7 bases, with 13 bases between. CDR1 SQVTM and CDR2 ANQGSEA come from the germline V gene. The CDR3 extends over 11 amino acids. This clonotype was seen many times.

This chain joins TRBV29-1 and TRBJ1-1; D is possibly TRBD1 (5 bases). The TCR sequence derives from a female donor in good health. Specimen: PBMCs. As DNA, the CDR3 is TGCAGCGCCAAAGACAGTCATGAAGCTTTCTTT. Translation: CSAKDSHEAFF. The whole variable domain, filled in from reference TRBV29-1 and TRBJ1-1, reads SAVISQKPSRDICQRGTSLTIQCQVDSQVTMMFWYRQQPGQSLTLIATANQGSEATYESGFVIDKFPISRPNLTFSTLTVSNMSPEDSSIYLCSAKDSHEAFFGQGTRLTVV.